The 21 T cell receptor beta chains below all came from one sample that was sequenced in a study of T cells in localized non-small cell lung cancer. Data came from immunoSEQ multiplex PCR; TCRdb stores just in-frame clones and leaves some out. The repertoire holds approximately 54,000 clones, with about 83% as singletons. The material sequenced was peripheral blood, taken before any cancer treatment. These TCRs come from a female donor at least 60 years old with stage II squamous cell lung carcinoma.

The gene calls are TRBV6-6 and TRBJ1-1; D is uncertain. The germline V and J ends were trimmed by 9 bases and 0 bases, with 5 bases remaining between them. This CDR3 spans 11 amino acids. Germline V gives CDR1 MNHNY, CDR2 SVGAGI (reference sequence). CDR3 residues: CASRMNTEAFF. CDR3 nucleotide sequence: TGTGCCAGTCGTATGAACACTGAAGCTTTCTTT.

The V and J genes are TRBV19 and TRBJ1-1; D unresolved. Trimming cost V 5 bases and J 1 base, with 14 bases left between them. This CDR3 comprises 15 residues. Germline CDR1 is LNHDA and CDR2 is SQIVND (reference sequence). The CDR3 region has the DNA TGTGCCAGTAGTTCGCGACGGACTGGGAACACTGAAGCTTTCTTT. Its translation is CASSSRRTGNTEAFF.

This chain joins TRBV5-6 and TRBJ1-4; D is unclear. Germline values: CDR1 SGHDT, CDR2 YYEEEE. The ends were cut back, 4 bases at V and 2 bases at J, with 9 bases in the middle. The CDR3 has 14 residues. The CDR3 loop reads CASSTIGTNEKLFF. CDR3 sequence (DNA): TGTGCCAGCAGCACCATTGGGACTAATGAAAAACTGTTTTTT.

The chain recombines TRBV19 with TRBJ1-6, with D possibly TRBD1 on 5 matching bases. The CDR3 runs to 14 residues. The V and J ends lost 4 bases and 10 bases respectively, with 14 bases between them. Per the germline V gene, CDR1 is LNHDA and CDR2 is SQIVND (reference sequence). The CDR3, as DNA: TGTGCCAGTAGTACTCAAGGGGAAGGGTCACCCCTCCACTTT. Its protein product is CASSTQGEGSPLHF.

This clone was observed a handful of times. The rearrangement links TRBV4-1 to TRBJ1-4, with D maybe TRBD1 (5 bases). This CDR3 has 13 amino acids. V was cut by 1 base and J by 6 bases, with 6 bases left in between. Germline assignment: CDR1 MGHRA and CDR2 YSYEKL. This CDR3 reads CASSQVGDEKLFF. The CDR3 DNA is TGCGCCAGCAGCCAAGTGGGGGATGAAAAACTGTTTTTT.

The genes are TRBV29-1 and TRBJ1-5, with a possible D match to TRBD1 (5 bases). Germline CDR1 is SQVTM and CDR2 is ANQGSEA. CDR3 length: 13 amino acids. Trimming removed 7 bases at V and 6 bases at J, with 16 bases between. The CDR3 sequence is CSASAGLAQPQHF. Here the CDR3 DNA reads TGCAGCGCATCGGCAGGGTTGGCTCAGCCCCAGCATTTT.

In DNA, the CDR3 is TGTGCCAGCAGCCCCCGGGACTCGAATGAGCAGTTCTTC. The encoded protein is CASSPRDSNEQFF. The gene calls are TRBV7-3 and TRBJ2-1; D might be TRBD2 (6 bases). The CDR3 runs 13 residues. The V end was cut by 5 bases, the J end by 7 bases, with 12 bases between. Germline CDR1 reads SGHTA; CDR2 reads FQGTGA.

Written as DNA, the CDR3 is TGCGCCAGCAGCTTGGACGGCAGGGGTAATTCACCCCTCCACTTT. Translating it yields CASSLDGRGNSPLHF. The J gene is TRBJ1-6, the V gene TRBV5-1; D might be TRBD1 (6 bases). V lost 0 bases to trimming and J lost 6 bases, with 10 bases between them. CDR1 is SGHRS and CDR2 is YFSETQ in the germline V gene. This CDR3 comprises 15 residues.

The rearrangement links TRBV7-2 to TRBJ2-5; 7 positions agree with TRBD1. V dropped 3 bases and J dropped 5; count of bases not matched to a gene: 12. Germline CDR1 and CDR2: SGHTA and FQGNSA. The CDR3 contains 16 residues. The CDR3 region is CASSFHSTGHGETQYF. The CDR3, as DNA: TGTGCCAGCAGCTTCCACTCGACAGGGCACGGCGAGACCCAGTACTTC. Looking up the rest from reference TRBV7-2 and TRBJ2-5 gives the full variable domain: GAGVSQSPSNKVTEKGKDVELRCDPISGHTALYWYRQSLGQGLEFLIYFQGNSAPDKSGLPSDRFSAERTGGSVSTLTIQRTQQEDSAVYLCASSFHSTGHGETQYFGPGTRLLVL.

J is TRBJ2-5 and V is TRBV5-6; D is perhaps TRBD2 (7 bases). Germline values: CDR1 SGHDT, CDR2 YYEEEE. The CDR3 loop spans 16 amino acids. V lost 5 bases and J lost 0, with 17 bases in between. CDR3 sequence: CASSLQGAGDQETQYF. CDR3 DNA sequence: TGTGCCAGCAGTCTACAGGGCGCGGGGGACCAAGAGACCCAGTACTTC.

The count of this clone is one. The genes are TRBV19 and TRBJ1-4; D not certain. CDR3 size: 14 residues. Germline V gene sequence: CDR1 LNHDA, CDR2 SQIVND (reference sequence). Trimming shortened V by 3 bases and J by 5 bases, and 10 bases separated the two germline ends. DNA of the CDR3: TGTGCCAGTAGTATTACGGTTACGAATGAAAAACTGTTTTTT. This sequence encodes CASSITVTNEKLFF. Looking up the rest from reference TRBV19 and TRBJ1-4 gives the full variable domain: DGGITQSPKYLFRKEGQNVTLSCEQNLNHDAMYWYRQDPGQGLRLIYYSQIVNDFQKGDIAEGYSVSREKKESFPLTVTSAQKNPTAFYLCASSITVTNEKLFFGSGTQLSVL.

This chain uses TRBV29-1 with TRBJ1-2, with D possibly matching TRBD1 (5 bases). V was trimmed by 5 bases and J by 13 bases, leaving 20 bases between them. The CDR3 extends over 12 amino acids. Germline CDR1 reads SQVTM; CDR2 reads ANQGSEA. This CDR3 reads CSVFPRDSRGTF. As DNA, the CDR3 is TGCAGCGTTTTCCCTCGGGACTCTCGTGGCACCTTC.

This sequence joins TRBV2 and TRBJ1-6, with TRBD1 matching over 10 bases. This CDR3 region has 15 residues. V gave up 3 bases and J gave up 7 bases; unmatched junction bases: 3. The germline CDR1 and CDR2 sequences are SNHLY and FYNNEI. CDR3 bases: TGTGCCAGCAGTGACTCGGGACAGGGGAATTCACCCCTCCACTTT. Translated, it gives CASSDSGQGNSPLHF.

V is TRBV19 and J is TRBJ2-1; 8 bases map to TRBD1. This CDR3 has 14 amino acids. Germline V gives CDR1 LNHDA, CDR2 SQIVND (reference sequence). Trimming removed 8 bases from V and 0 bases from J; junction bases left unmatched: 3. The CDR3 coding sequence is TGTGCCAGTCAAGGACAGGGCTCCTACAATGAGCAGTTCTTC. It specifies CASQGQGSYNEQFF.

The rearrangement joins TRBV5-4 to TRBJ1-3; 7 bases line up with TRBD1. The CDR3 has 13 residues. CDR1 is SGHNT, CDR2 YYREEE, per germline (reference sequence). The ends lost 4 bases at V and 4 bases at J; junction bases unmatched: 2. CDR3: CASSQGQGNTIYF. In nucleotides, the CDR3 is TGTGCCAGCAGCCAGGGACAGGGAAACACCATATATTTT. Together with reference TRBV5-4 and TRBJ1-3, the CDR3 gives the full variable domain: ETGVTQSPTHLIKTRGQQVTLRCSSQSGHNTVSWYQQALGQGPQFIFQYYREEENGRGNFPPRFSGLQFPNYSSELNVNALELDDSALYLCASSQGQGNTIYFGEGSWLTVV.

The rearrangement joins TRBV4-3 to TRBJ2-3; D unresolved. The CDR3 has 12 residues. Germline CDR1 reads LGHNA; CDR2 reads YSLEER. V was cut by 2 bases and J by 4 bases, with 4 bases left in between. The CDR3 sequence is CASSQNPDTQYF. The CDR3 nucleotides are TGCGCCAGCAGCCAAAACCCAGATACGCAGTATTTT.

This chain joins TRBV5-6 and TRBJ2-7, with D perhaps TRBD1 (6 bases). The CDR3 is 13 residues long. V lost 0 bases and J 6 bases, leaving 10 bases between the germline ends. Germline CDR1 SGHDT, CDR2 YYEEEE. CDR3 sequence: CASSLGTDFEQYF. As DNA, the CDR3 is TGTGCCAGCAGCTTGGGGACAGATTTCGAGCAGTACTTC.

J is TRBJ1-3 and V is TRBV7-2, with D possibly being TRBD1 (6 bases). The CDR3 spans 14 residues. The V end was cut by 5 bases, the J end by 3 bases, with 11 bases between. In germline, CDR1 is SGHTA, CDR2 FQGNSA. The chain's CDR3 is CASSLQGSGNTIYF. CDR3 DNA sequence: TGTGCCAGCAGCCTACAGGGAAGTGGAAACACCATATATTTT.

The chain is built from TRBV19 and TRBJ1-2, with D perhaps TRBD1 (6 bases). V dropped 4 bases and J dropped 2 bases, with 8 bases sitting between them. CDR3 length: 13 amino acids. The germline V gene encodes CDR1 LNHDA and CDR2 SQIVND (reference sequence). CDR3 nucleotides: TGTGCCAGTAGTAAAGGGGGGAACTATGGCTACACCTTC. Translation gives CASSKGGNYGYTF.

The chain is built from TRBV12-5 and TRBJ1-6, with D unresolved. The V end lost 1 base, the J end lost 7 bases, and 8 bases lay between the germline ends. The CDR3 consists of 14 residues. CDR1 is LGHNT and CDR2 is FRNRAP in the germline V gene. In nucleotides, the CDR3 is TGTGCTAGTGGTTTGGAGACACAAAATTCACCCCTCCACTTT. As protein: CASGLETQNSPLHF.

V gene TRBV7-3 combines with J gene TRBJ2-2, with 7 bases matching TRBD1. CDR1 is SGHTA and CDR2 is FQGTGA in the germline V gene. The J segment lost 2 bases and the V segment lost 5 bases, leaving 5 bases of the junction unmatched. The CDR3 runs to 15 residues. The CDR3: CASSPGTANTGELFF. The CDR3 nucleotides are TGTGCCAGCAGCCCGGGGACAGCAAACACCGGGGAGCTGTTTTTT.